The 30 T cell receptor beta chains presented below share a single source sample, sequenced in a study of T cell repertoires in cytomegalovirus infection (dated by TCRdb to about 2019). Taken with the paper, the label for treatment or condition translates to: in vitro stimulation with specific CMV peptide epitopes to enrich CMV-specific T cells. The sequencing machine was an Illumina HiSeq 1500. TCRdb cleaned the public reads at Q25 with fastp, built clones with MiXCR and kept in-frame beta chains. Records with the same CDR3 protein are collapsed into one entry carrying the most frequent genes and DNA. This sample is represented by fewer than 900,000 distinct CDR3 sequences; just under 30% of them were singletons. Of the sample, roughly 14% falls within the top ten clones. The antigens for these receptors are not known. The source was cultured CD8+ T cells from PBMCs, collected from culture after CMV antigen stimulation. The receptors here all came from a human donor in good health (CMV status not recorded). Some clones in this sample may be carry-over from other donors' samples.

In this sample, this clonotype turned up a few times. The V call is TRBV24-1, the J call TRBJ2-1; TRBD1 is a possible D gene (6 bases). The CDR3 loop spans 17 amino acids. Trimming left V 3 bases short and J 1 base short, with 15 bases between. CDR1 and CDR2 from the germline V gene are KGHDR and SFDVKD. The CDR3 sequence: CATSDDRNPKSYNEQFF. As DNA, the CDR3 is TGTGCCACCAGTGATGACAGGAACCCGAAATCCTACAATGAGCAGTTCTTC.

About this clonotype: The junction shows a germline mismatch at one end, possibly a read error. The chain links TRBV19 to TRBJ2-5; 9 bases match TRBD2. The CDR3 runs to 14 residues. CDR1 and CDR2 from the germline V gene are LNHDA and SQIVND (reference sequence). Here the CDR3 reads CATTGTSSSEAQYF. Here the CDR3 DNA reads TGTGCCACCACCGGGACTAGCTCATCAGAGGCCCAGTACTTC.

The CDR3 protein is CASSLIAGVQETQYF. The CDR3 bases are TGTGCCAGCAGTTTAATAGCGGGGGTACAAGAGACCCAGTACTTC. The chain employs TRBV12-3 or TRBV12-4 and TRBJ2-5; TRBD2 aligns across 9 bases. The CDR3 totals 15 residues. The V segment lost 2 bases and the J segment 2 bases; nucleotides outside the gene matches: 3.

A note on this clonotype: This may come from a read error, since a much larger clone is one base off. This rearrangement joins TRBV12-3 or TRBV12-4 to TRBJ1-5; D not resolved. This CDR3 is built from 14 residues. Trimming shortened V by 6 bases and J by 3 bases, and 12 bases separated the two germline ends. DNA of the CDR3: TGTGCCAGCAGCACCGGGCCCTACAATCAGCCCCAGCATTTT. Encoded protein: CASSTGPYNQPQHF.

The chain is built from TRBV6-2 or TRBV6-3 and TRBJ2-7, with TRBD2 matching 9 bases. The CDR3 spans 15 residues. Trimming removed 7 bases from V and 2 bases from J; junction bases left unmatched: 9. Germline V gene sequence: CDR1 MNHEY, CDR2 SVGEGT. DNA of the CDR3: TGTGCCAGCACCCTTAGCGGGAGAAGCGCCTACGAGCAGTACGTC. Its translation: CASTLSGRSAYEQYV.

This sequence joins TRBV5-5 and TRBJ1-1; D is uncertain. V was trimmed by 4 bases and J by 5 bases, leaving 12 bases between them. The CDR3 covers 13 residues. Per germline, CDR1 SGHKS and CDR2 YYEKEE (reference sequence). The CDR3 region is CASSPPIETEAFF. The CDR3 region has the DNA TGTGCCAGCAGCCCCCCCATAGAAACTGAAGCTTTCTTT.

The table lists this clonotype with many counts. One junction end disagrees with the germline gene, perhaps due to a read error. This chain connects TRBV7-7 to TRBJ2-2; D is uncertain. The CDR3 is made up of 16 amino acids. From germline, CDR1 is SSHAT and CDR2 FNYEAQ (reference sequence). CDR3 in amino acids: CASSLDSSSYTGELFF. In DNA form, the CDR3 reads TGTGCTAGCAGCCTAGACTCCTCTTCTTACACCGGGGAGCTGTTTTTT.

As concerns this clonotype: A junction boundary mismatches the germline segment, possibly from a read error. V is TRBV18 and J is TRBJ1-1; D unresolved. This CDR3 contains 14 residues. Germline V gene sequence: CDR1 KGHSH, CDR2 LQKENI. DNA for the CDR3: TGTGCCAGCACACCCCCGGGAGCGAACACTGAAGCTTTCTTT. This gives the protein CASTPPGANTEAFF.

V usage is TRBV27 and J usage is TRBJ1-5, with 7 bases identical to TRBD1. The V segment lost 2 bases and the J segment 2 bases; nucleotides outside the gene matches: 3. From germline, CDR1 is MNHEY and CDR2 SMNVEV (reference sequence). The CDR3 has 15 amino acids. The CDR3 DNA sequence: TGTGCCAGCAGTTTAGCCGGGACAGGCAATCAGCCCCAGCATTTT. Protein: CASSLAGTGNQPQHF.

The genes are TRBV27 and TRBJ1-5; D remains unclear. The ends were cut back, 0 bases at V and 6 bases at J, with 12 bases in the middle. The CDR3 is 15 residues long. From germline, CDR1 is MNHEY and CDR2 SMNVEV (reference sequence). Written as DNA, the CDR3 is TGTGCCAGCAGTTTATCAGGGTCGGTAGGTCAGCCCCAGCATTTT. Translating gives CASSLSGSVGQPQHF.

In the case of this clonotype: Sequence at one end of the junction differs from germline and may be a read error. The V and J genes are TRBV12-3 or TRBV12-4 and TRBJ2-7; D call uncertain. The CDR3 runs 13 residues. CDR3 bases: TGTGCCAGCAGTGTAGCCGGACCCTACGAGCAGTACTTC. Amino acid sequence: CASSVAGPYEQYF.

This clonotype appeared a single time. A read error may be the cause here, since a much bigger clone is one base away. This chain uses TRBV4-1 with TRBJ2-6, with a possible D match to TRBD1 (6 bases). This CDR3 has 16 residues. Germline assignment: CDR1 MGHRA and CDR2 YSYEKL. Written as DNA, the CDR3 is TGCGCCAGCAGCCAAGAGCTGGGTGTGGGGGCCGACGTCCTGACTTTC. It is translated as CASSQELGVGADVLTF.

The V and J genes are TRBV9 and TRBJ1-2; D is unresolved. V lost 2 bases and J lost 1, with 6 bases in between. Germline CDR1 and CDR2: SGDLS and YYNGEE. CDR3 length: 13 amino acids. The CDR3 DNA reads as TGTGCCAGCAGCGTGCAGGATAACTATGGCTACACCTTC. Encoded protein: CASSVQDNYGYTF. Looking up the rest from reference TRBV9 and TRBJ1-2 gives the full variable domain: DSGVTQTPKHLITATGQRVTLRCSPRSGDLSVYWYQQSLDQGLQFLIQYYNGEERAKGNILERFSAQQFPDLHSELNLSSLELGDSALYFCASSVQDNYGYTFGSGTRLTVV.

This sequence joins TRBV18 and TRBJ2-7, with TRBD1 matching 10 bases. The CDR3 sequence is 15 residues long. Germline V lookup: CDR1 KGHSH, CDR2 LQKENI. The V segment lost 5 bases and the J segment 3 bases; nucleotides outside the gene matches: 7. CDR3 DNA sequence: TGTGCCAGCTCAACGACCGGGACAGGGGTCTACGAGCAGTACTTC. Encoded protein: CASSTTGTGVYEQYF. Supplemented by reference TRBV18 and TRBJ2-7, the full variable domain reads NAGVMQNPRHLVRRRGQEARLRCSPMKGHSHVYWYRQLPEEGLKFMVYLQKENIIDESGMPKERFSAEFPKEGPSILRIQQVVRGDSAAYFCASSTTGTGVYEQYFGPGTRLTVT.

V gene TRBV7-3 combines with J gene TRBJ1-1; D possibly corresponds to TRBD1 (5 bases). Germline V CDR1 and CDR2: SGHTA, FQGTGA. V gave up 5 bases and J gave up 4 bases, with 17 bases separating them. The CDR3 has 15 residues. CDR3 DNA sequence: TGTGCCAGCAGCCCATCGGACGGGGCCGGCACTGAAGCTTTCTTT. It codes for CASSPSDGAGTEAFF.

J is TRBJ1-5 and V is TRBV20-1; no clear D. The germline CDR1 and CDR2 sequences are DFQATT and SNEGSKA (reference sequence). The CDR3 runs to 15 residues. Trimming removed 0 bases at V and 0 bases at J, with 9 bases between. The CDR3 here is CSARDFQVSNQPQHF. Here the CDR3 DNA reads TGCAGTGCTAGAGATTTCCAGGTTAGCAATCAGCCCCAGCATTTT.

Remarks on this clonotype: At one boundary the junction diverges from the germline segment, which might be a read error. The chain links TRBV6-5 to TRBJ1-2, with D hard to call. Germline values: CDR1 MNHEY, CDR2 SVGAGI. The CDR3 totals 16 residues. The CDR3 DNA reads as TGTGCCAGCAGTTACCAGGCAGGAGGCCGGGTCTATGGCTACATCTTC. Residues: CASSYQAGGRVYGYIF.

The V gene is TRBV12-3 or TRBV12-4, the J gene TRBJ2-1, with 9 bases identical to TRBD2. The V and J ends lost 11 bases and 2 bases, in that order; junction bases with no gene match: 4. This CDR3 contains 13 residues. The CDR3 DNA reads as TGTGCCGGGGCTAGCGGGGCCTACAATGAGCAGTTCTTC. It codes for CAGASGAYNEQFF.

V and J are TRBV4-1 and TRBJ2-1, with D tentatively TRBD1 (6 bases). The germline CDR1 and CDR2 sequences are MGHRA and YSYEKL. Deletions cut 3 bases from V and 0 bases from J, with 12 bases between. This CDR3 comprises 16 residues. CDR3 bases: TGCGCCAGCAGCCACGATTCAGGGGTCTCCTACAATGAGCAGTTCTTC. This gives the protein CASSHDSGVSYNEQFF.

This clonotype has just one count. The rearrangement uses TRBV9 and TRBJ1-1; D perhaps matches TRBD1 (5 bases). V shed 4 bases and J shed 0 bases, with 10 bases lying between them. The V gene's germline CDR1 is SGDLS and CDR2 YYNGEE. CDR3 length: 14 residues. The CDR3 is CASSPWGVNTEAFF. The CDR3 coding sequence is TGTGCCAGCAGCCCCTGGGGGGTGAACACTGAAGCTTTCTTT.

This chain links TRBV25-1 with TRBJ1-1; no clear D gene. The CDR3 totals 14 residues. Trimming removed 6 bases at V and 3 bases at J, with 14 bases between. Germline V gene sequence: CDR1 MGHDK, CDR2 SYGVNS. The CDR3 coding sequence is TGTGCCAGCAGACCCGATCAATGGTACACTGAAGCTTTCTTT. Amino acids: CASRPDQWYTEAFF.

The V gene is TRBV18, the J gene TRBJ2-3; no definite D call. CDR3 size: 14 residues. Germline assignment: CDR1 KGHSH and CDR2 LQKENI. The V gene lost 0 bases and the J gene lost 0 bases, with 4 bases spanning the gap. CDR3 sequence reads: CASSPPVSTDTQYF. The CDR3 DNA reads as TGTGCCAGCTCACCACCTGTTAGCACAGATACGCAGTATTTT. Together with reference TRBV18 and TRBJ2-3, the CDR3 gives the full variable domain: NAGVMQNPRHLVRRRGQEARLRCSPMKGHSHVYWYRQLPEEGLKFMVYLQKENIIDESGMPKERFSAEFPKEGPSILRIQQVVRGDSAAYFCASSPPVSTDTQYFGPGTRLTVL.

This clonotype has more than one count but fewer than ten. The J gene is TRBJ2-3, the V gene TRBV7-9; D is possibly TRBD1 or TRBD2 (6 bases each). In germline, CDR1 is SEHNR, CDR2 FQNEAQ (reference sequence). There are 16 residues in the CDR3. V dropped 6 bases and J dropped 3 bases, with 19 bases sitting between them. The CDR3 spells CASRQGGNFSTDTQYF. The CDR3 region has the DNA TGTGCCAGCAGACAAGGGGGGAATTTTAGTACAGATACGCAGTATTTT.

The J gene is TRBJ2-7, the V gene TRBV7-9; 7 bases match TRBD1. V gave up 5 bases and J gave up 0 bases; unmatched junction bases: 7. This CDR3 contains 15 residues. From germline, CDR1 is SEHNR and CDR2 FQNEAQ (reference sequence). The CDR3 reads CASSARTGRSYEQYF. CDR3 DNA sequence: TGTGCCAGCAGCGCCCGGACAGGTCGCTCCTACGAGCAGTACTTC.

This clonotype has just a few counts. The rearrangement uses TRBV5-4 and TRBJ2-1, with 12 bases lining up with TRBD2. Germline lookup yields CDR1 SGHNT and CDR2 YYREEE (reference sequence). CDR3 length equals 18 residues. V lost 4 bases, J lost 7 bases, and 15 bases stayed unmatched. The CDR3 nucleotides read TGTGCCAGCAGCCCTGGAGGGATCACTAGCGGGGGGTGGAATGAGCAGTTCTTC. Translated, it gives CASSPGGITSGGWNEQFF.

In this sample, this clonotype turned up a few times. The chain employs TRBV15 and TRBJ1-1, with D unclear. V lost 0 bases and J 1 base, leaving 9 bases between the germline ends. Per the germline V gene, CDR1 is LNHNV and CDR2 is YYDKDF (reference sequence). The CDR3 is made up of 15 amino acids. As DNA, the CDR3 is TGTGCCACCAGCAGAGACGTCGACACGAACACTGAAGCTTTCTTT. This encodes CATSRDVDTNTEAFF.

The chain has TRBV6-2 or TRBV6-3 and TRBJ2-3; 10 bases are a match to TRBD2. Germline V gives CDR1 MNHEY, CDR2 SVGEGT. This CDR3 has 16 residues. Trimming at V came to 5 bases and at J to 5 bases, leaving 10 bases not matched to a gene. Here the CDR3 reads CASSHLAGVTQDTQYF. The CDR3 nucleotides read TGTGCCAGCAGTCATCTAGCGGGGGTTACTCAAGATACGCAGTATTTT.

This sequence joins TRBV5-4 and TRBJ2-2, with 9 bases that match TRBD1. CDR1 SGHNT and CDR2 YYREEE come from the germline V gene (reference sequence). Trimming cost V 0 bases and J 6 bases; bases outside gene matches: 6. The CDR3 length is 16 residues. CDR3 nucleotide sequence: TGTGCCAGCAGCTTGGGGGACAGGGACTTGCCCGGGGAGCTGTTTTTT. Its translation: CASSLGDRDLPGELFF.

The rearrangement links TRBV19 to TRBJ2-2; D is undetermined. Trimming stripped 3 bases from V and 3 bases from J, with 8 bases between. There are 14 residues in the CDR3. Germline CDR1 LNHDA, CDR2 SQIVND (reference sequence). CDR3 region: CASSITGYTGELFF. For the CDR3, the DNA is TGTGCCAGTAGTATTACCGGGTACACCGGGGAGCTGTTTTTT.

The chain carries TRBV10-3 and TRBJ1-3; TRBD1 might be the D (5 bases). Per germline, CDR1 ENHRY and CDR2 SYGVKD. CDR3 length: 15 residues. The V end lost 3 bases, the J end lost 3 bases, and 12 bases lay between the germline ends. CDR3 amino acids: CAISDNPGGGNTIYF. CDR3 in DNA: TGTGCCATCAGTGATAACCCCGGGGGTGGAAACACCATATATTTT.